These 27 T cell receptor beta chains were sequenced from one sample in a study of T cell clonality in common variable immunodeficiency. Profiled with immunoSEQ multiplex PCR; TCRdb holds only in-frame clones, not every one. Sampling found 45,000 to 70,000 clones, none seen once. The specimen was peripheral blood mononuclear cells. All receptors derive from a person aged 18-70 years in good health.

There are many counts of this clone. This CDR3 is CSARILGTRGSYEQFF. The covered CDR3 bases are TGCAGTGCTAGGATCCTCGGGACTAGAGGCTCATATGAG. The chain employs TRBV20-1 and TRBJ2-1, with 8 bases identical to TRBD2. The CDR3 goes on 3 residues after the read ends, and that part is filled in from the germline J gene. Per the germline V gene, CDR1 is DFQATT and CDR2 is SNEGSKA (reference sequence). The V gene end was trimmed by 3 bases and the J gene end by 8 bases; junction bases not matched to a gene: 15. The CDR3 length is 16 residues.

In its sample, this clone was seen many times. The CDR3 end is not reached by the read, which stops 3 residues before it; the germline J gene fills it in. This chain joins TRBV7-8 and TRBJ2-5; no firm D call. CDR3 length equals 14 residues. Germline loops: CDR1 SGHVS, CDR2 FQNEAQ. Trimming stripped 5 bases from V and 5 bases from J, with 15 bases between. The CDR3 sequence: CASSPRREGETQYF. CDR3 DNA (partial): TGTGCCAGCAGCCCCCGTCGAGAAGGGGAGACC.

Details on this clone: With the read ending 3 residues before the CDR3 end, the germline J gene is used to fill in that end. The chain recombines TRBV19 with TRBJ2-5; possibly TRBD2 for D (5 bases). CDR3 length: 15 amino acids. V was cut by 5 bases and J by 5 bases, with 18 bases left in between. CDR1 and CDR2 (germline): LNHDA, SQIVND (reference sequence). The CDR3 reads CASSPYLASGETQYF. Partial CDR3 DNA: TGTGCCAGTAGTCCCTACCTAGCAAGTGGGGAGACC. Looking up the rest from reference TRBV19 and TRBJ2-5 gives the full variable domain: DGGITQSPKYLFRKEGQNVTLSCEQNLNHDAMYWYRQDPGQGLRLIYYSQIVNDFQKGDIAEGYSVSREKKESFPLTVTSAQKNPTAFYLCASSPYLASGETQYFGPGTRLLVL.

The sample holds many counts of this clone. Read coverage stops 3 residues before the CDR3 terminus; the germline J gene supplies the remainder. V and J are TRBV7-8 and TRBJ1-1; the match to TRBD1 covers 9 bases. The CDR3 is 16 residues long. The germline CDR1 and CDR2 sequences are SGHVS and FQNEAQ. The junction had 12 bases not matched to a gene; V was cut back by 5 bases and J by 5 bases. CDR3 bases read: TGTGCCAGCAGCCAAGACTACAGGGGGCGAGGGACTGAA. It encodes CASSQDYRGRGTE. The entire CDR3 protein is CASSQDYRGRGTEAFF.

This clone was seen repeatedly, ten times or more. The read finishes 3 residues shy of the CDR3 end, and the germline J gene is used to complete it. The chain recombines TRBV5-1 with TRBJ2-7; D is possibly TRBD1 (5 bases). CDR1 SGHRS and CDR2 YFSETQ come from the germline V gene. The CDR3 is 14 residues long. Between the trimmed V and J ends, which lost 1 base and 1 base, there was a span of 9 bases. This chain's CDR3 is CASSLTDSSYEQYF. The DNA read from the CDR3 is TGCGCCAGCAGCTTGACAGACAGTTCCTACGAG.

This clone was observed many times. The read finishes 3 residues shy of the CDR3 end, and the germline J gene is used to complete it. The chain links TRBV5-1 to TRBJ2-5, with D unclear. The CDR3 contains 14 residues. V shed 0 bases and J shed 5 bases, with 11 bases lying between them. The germline CDR1 and CDR2 sequences are SGHRS and YFSETQ. CDR3 residues: CASSLAPGSETQYF. The DNA read from the CDR3 is TGCGCCAGCAGCTTGGCACCCGGTTCGGAGACC.

This clone was recorded many times. The read finishes 3 residues shy of the CDR3 end, and the germline J gene is used to complete it. The chain carries TRBV30 and TRBJ1-5; D gene ambiguous. Germline V gene data show CDR1 as GTSNPN and CDR2 as SVGIG (reference sequence). The CDR3 spans 15 residues. Trimming took 2 bases from V and 5 from J, leaving 16 bases between them. The CDR3 here is CAWSRGGTQYQPQHF. The CDR3 bases that were read are TGTGCCTGGAGTCGGGGAGGCACGCAATATCAGCCC. The full variable domain, completed using reference TRBV30 and TRBJ1-5, is SQTIHQWPATLVQPVGSPLSLECTVEGTSNPNLYWYRQAAGRGLQLLFYSVGIGQISSEVPQNLSASRPQDRQFILSSKKLLLSDSGFYLCAWSRGGTQYQPQHFGDGTRLSIL.

This clone is deemed medium-sized. The CDR3 end is not reached by the read, which stops 3 residues before it; the germline J gene fills it in. This chain links TRBV6-1 with TRBJ1-3; 7 bases are shared with TRBD1. Trimming removed 4 bases from V and 0 bases from J; junction bases left unmatched: 6. CDR1 is MNHNS and CDR2 is SASEGT in the germline V gene. The CDR3 has 16 residues. Incomplete CDR3 DNA: TGTGCCAGCAGTGTCCCGGGACAGTTCTCTGGAAACACC. This sequence encodes CASSVPGQFSGNT. The entire CDR3 reads CASSVPGQFSGNTIYF.

About this clone itself: The read stops 3 residues short of the end of the CDR3; the missing end is completed from the germline J gene. The genes are TRBV5-6 and TRBJ1-2; TRBD1 aligns across 8 bases. Germline V lookup: CDR1 SGHDT, CDR2 YYEEEE. This CDR3 contains 14 residues. Incomplete CDR3 DNA: TGTGCCAGCAGCTTGGTGGCAGGGGGCGACGGC. As protein: CASSLVAGGDG. The entire CDR3 sequence reads CASSLVAGGDGYTF.

This clone occurred many times. The read halts 3 residues ahead of the CDR3 end, with the missing end drawn from the germline J gene. The chain is built from TRBV14 and TRBJ2-1; 8 nucleotides match TRBD2. V lost 6 bases and J lost 5; bases outside the gene matches: 12. The CDR3 sequence is 16 residues long. Per the germline V gene, CDR1 is SGHDN and CDR2 is FVKESK. The CDR3 protein is CASRPVSGLEHNEQFF. Partial CDR3 DNA: TGTGCCAGCAGGCCCGTCTCGGGACTAGAACACAATGAG.

This clone was detected ten times or more. The CDR3 is cut off 3 residues early in the read; its end comes from the germline J gene. The chain couples TRBV7-2 to TRBJ2-3, with D unclear. The V gene's germline CDR1 is SGHTA and CDR2 FQGNSA. CDR3 size: 12 residues. V was clipped by 6 bases and J by 6 bases, with 10 bases between them. The DNA read from the CDR3 is TGTGCCAGCAGACTCGATATGGATACG. It yields the protein CASRLDMDT. Given in full, the CDR3 is CASRLDMDTQYF.

This clone was recorded many times. Read coverage stops 3 residues before the CDR3 terminus; the germline J gene supplies the remainder. The V gene is TRBV6-2 or TRBV6-3, the J gene TRBJ2-3; TRBD2 might be the D (5 bases). Germline loops: CDR1 MNHEY, CDR2 SVGEGT. The CDR3 totals 14 residues. V dropped 2 bases and J dropped 0 bases, with 6 bases sitting between them. The CDR3 here is CASSYTSSTDTQYF. The CDR3 DNA, read in part, is TGTGCCAGCAGTTACACTAGTAGCACAGATACG.

Many counts were recorded for this clone. The CDR3 is cut off 3 residues early in the read; its end comes from the germline J gene. V usage is TRBV7-9 and J usage is TRBJ2-1; 12 nucleotides line up with TRBD2. V shed 1 base and J 9 bases; nucleotides not matched to a gene: 4. CDR1 is SEHNR, CDR2 FQNEAQ, per germline (reference sequence). CDR3 length: 15 amino acids. CDR3 region: CASSLGLAGAIEQFF. CDR3 DNA, as far as it was read: TGTGCCAGCAGCTTAGGACTAGCGGGAGCGATTGAG. Full variable domain (remainder filled in from reference TRBV7-9 and TRBJ2-1): DTGVSQNPRHKITKRGQNVTFRCDPISEHNRLYWYRQTLGQGPEFLTYFQNEAQLEKSRLLSDRFSAERPKGSFSTLEIQRTEQGDSAMYLCASSLGLAGAIEQFFGPGTRLTVL.

At least ten counts were recorded for this clone. The DNA ends 3 residues before the CDR3 does, and the rest of the CDR3 is filled in from the germline J gene. The rearrangement links TRBV5-4 to TRBJ2-3, with D tentatively TRBD2 (5 bases). The germline V gene has CDR1 SGHNT and CDR2 YYREEE (reference sequence). This CDR3 is built from 14 residues. V lost 2 bases, J lost 4 bases, and 11 bases lay in between. CDR3 protein: CASSFGLAADTQYF. The sequenced part of the CDR3 DNA is TGTGCCAGCAGCTTTGGTCTAGCTGCAGATACG.

This clone was seen more than once but under ten times. CDR3 sequence reads: CASSISLGQVQYF. CDR3 DNA, as far as it was read: TGTGCCAGTAGTATTTCTTTGGGACAGGTT. V gene TRBV19 combines with J gene TRBJ2-4; 8 bases agree with TRBD1. The read terminates 3 residues before the CDR3 end, so the remaining end is supplied by the germline J gene. This CDR3 region has 13 residues. CDR1 and CDR2 from the germline V gene are LNHDA and SQIVND (reference sequence).

This clone was detected many times. The missing CDR3 end, 3 residues past where the read stops, is filled in from the germline J gene. This chain joins TRBV7-8 and TRBJ1-3, with D perhaps TRBD1 (5 bases). V lost 1 base, J lost 0 bases, and 7 bases lay in between. Germline CDR1 reads SGHVS; CDR2 reads FQNEAQ. CDR3 size: 15 residues. Incomplete CDR3 DNA: TGTGCCAGCAGCTTAGACAGGAGCTCTGGAAACACC. Protein sequence: CASSLDRSSGNT. In full, the CDR3 reads CASSLDRSSGNTIYF.

Ten or more counts support this clone. The CDR3 is cut off 3 residues early in the read; its end comes from the germline J gene. The chain links TRBV19 to TRBJ1-2; D not resolved. CDR1 is LNHDA and CDR2 is SQIVND in the germline V gene (reference sequence). V lost 3 bases and J lost 2, with 10 bases in between. CDR3 length equals 14 residues. The CDR3 is CASSIGVPNYGYTF. The DNA read from the CDR3 is TGTGCCAGTAGTATCGGGGTCCCCAACTATGGC.

This clone was counted at least ten times. The CDR3 is cut off 3 residues early in the read; its end comes from the germline J gene. The chain joins TRBV7-9 to TRBJ2-5; TRBD2 might be the D (6 bases). V lost 4 bases and J 5 bases, leaving 14 bases between the germline ends. The CDR3 is 14 amino acids. The germline gives CDR1 SEHNR, CDR2 FQNEAQ (reference sequence). The DNA read from the CDR3 is TGTGCCAGCAGCTGGCTAGCGAATGAGGAGACC. Protein sequence: CASSWLANEET. The full CDR3 protein is CASSWLANEETQYF. Filled out from reference TRBV7-9 and TRBJ2-5, the complete variable domain reads DTGVSQNPRHKITKRGQNVTFRCDPISEHNRLYWYRQTLGQGPEFLTYFQNEAQLEKSRLLSDRFSAERPKGSFSTLEIQRTEQGDSAMYLCASSWLANEETQYFGPGTRLLVL.

This clone has ten or more counts. The observed sequence ends 3 residues before the CDR3 terminus, with the missing tail filled in from the germline J gene. The V gene is TRBV7-2, the J gene TRBJ2-3; TRBD2 matches 12 bases. This CDR3 region has 15 residues. Trimming removed 5 bases from V and 4 bases from J; junction bases left unmatched: 4. The V gene's germline CDR1 is SGHTA and CDR2 FQGNSA. CDR3 loop: CASSLTSGSPDTQYF. CDR3 bases read: TGTGCCAGCAGCCTGACTAGCGGGAGCCCAGATACG.

This clone was recorded at least ten times. At one of its ends the junction is not consistent with the germline gene, which may arise from a read error. The sequenced fragment ends 3 residues before the CDR3 boundary, so the rest is inferred from the germline J gene. The chain is built from TRBV4-2 and TRBJ2-3; 8 bases agree with TRBD1. There are 16 residues in the CDR3. CDR1 and CDR2 (germline): LGHNA, YNFKEQ. Partial CDR3 DNA: TGCGCCAGCAGCCCTGAGATGACAGGGGACGCAGATACG. This encodes CASSPEMTGDADT. The whole CDR3 is CASSPEMTGDADTQYF.

This clone has ten or more counts. The read ends 3 residues before the CDR3 terminus; that terminus is restored from the germline J gene. The V call is TRBV7-6, the J call TRBJ1-2; no reliable D call. The CDR3 runs to 13 residues. Germline assignment: CDR1 SGHVS and CDR2 FNYEAQ. V was trimmed by 5 bases and J by 5 bases, leaving 12 bases between them. This CDR3 reads CASSDSPGYGYTF. The CDR3 DNA, read in part, is TGTGCCAGCAGCGACTCTCCTGGGTATGGC.

This clone was detected ten times or more. The CDR3 reads CAWSVGSASTDTQYF. CDR3 DNA (partial): TGTGCCTGGAGTGTGGGTAGCGCGAGCACAGATACG. The rearrangement links TRBV30 to TRBJ2-3; the D gene is possibly TRBD2 (5 bases). The CDR3 end lies 3 residues beyond the end of the read and is filled in from the germline J gene. The CDR3 has 15 residues. The V gene's germline CDR1 is GTSNPN and CDR2 SVGIG (reference sequence). V was cut by 0 bases and J by 0 bases, with 10 bases left in between. The variable domain in full, with the rest retrieved from reference TRBV30 and TRBJ2-3, is SQTIHQWPATLVQPVGSPLSLECTVEGTSNPNLYWYRQAAGRGLQLLFYSVGIGQISSEVPQNLSASRPQDRQFILSSKKLLLSDSGFYLCAWSVGSASTDTQYFGPGTRLTVL.

Ten or more counts support this clone. The observed sequence ends 3 residues before the CDR3 terminus, with the missing tail filled in from the germline J gene. The chain carries TRBV2 and TRBJ1-4; the match to TRBD1 covers 9 bases. CDR1 SNHLY and CDR2 FYNNEI come from the germline V gene. J gave up 3 bases and V 6 bases, and 5 bases lay outside the gene matches. The CDR3 sequence is 15 residues long. CDR3 DNA, as far as it was read: TGTGCCAGCAGGGGGACAGGGAGGCCTAATGAAAAA. As protein: CASRGTGRPNEK. The full CDR3 is CASRGTGRPNEKLFF.

The table lists this clone with many counts. With the read ending 3 residues before the CDR3 end, the germline J gene is used to fill in that end. The chain is built from TRBV5-1 and TRBJ2-7, with TRBD1 matching 7 bases. With V trimmed by 4 bases and J by 2 bases, 6 bases remained unmatched. The CDR3 runs to 14 residues. The V gene's germline CDR1 is SGHRS and CDR2 YFSETQ. Partial CDR3 DNA: TGCGCCAGCAGCGACAGGGTGGGTGCCTACGAG. Residues: CASSDRVGAYE. The CDR3 reads in full as CASSDRVGAYEQYF.

There are many counts of this clone. The read is 3 residues too short to cover the CDR3 end, so that end is filled in from the germline J gene. The J gene is TRBJ2-1, the V gene TRBV7-3; 7 bases agree with TRBD2. CDR1 is SGHTA and CDR2 is FQGTGA in the germline V gene. The CDR3 runs to 14 residues. The V segment lost 5 bases and the J segment 8 bases; nucleotides outside the gene matches: 9. The part of the CDR3 DNA that was read is TGTGCCAGCAGCCCCAGCGGGACCCTGGATGAG. Protein sequence: CASSPSGTLDE. The CDR3 in its entirety is CASSPSGTLDEQFF.

In this sample, this clone turned up many times. The CDR3 end falls 3 residues outside the read, so it is completed with the germline J gene. The rearrangement links TRBV12-3 or TRBV12-4 to TRBJ2-5; perhaps TRBD2 as D (6 bases). Trimming left V 3 bases short and J 2 bases short, with 10 bases between. The CDR3 covers 14 residues. The CDR3 loop reads CASSLGGIQETQYF. Incomplete CDR3 DNA: TGTGCCAGCAGTTTGGGCGGGATACAAGAGACC.

This clone appeared many times. With the read ending 3 residues before the CDR3 end, the germline J gene is used to fill in that end. This chain connects TRBV20-1 to TRBJ1-1, with D maybe TRBD1 (5 bases). CDR1 DFQATT and CDR2 SNEGSKA come from the germline V gene (reference sequence). Trimming took off 5 bases at V and 2 bases at J, with 12 bases between the two ends. CDR3 size: 13 residues. The sequenced part of the CDR3 DNA is TGCAGTGCTCCAGACAGAAGTAACACTGAA. Translated, it gives CSAPDRSNTE. The complete CDR3 protein is CSAPDRSNTEAFF.